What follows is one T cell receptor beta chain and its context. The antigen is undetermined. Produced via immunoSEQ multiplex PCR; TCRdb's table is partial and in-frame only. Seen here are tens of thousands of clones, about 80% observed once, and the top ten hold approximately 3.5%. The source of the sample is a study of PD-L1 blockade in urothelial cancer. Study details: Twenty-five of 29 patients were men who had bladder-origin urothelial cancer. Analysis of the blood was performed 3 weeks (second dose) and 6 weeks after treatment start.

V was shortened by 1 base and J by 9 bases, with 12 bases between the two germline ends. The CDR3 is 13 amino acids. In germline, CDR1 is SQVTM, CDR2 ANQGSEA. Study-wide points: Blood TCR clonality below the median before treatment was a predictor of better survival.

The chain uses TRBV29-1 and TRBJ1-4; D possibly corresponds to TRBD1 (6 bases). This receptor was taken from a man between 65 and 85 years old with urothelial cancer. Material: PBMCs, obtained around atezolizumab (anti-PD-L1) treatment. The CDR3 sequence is CSVEGQEIKKLFF. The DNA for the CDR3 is TGCAGCGTTGAAGGACAGGAAATCAAAAAACTGTTTTTT. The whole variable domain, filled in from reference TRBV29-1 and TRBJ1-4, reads SAVISQKPSRDICQRGTSLTIQCQVDSQVTMMFWYRQQPGQSLTLIATANQGSEATYESGFVIDKFPISRPNLTFSTLTVSNMSPEDSSIYLCSVEGQEIKKLFFGSGTQLSVL.